These 10 T cell receptor beta chains came from one sample sequenced in a study of shared clonotypes between healthy human individuals. Repertoires were generated with immunoSEQ multiplex PCR, while TCRdb's copy carries only in-frame clones and drops some. Of about 2 million clones listed, over 85% are singletons. The source material was naive CD4+ T cells sorted from blood. Subset reported: CD45RA+ positively selected. The receptors stem from a man between 18 and 29 years old in good health.

The chain links TRBV6-5 to TRBJ1-2, with D perhaps matching TRBD1 (6 bases). The germline V gene has CDR1 MNHEY and CDR2 SVGAGI. The CDR3 is 15 amino acids. Trimming removed 2 bases from V and 4 bases from J, with 14 bases in between. CDR3 residues: CASSYASGATYGYTF. The DNA of the CDR3 is TGTGCCAGCAGTTACGCCTCAGGGGCGACCTATGGCTACACCTTC.

The chain employs TRBV4-1 and TRBJ2-2, with D possibly being TRBD1 (5 bases). This CDR3 has 15 residues. From germline, CDR1 is MGHRA and CDR2 YSYEKL. The germline V and J ends were trimmed by 4 bases and 1 base, with 10 bases remaining between them. The CDR3 protein is CASSPWGGNTGELFF. The CDR3, as DNA: TGCGCCAGCAGCCCCTGGGGCGGGAACACCGGGGAGCTGTTTTTT.

The chain joins TRBV7-9 to TRBJ2-2, with D perhaps assigned TRBD1 or TRBD2 (5 bases each). CDR1 is SEHNR, CDR2 FQNEAQ, per germline (reference sequence). This CDR3 spans 13 amino acids. V shed 8 bases and J shed 2 bases, with 9 bases lying between them. DNA of the CDR3: TGTGCCAGCCAGGGACGCAACACCGGGGAGCTGTTTTTT. Protein sequence: CASQGRNTGELFF.

The V call is TRBV6-4, the J call TRBJ2-2; possibly TRBD2 for D (5 bases). The CDR3 length is 14 residues. V was shortened by 5 bases and J by 6 bases, with 13 bases between the two germline ends. From germline, CDR1 is MRHNA and CDR2 SNTAGT. This CDR3 reads CASSWTGSAGELFF. DNA of the CDR3: TGTGCCAGCAGTTGGACGGGGTCGGCCGGGGAGCTGTTTTTT.

The chain links TRBV4-3 to TRBJ2-3; D uncertain. CDR3 length equals 16 residues. V gave up 2 bases and J gave up 2 bases, with 14 bases separating them. Germline V gives CDR1 LGHNA, CDR2 YSLEER. The CDR3 DNA is TGCGCCAGCAGCCAACAACTCCCCGCCCCCACAGATACGCAGTATTTT. As protein: CASSQQLPAPTDTQYF.

CDR3 in DNA: TGTGCCAGCACCCCATCACCAAGGAGCACAGATACGCAGTATTTT. This encodes CASTPSPRSTDTQYF. The V call is TRBV7-9, the J call TRBJ2-3, with D unclear. This CDR3 comprises 15 residues. Germline values: CDR1 SEHNR, CDR2 FQNEAQ (reference sequence). Trimming removed 7 bases from V and 0 bases from J, with 14 bases in between.

The chain links TRBV7-2 to TRBJ2-3, with TRBD1 as a possible D gene (6 bases). The CDR3 length is 14 residues. From germline, CDR1 is SGHTA and CDR2 FQGNSA. V gave up 5 bases and J gave up 6 bases, with 15 bases separating them. The CDR3 coding sequence is TGTGCCAGCAGCAAGGACAGCTTTAGTGATACGCAGTATTTT. Translating it yields CASSKDSFSDTQYF.

This clone was detected once. Other DNA sequences in this sample translate to the same CDR3. This sequence joins TRBV7-2 and TRBJ2-5, with 11 bases aligning to TRBD2. The CDR3 contains 16 residues. Germline V CDR1 and CDR2: SGHTA, FQGNSA. V lost 1 base, J lost 4 bases, and 5 bases stayed unmatched. The CDR3 region has the DNA TGTGCCAGCAGCTTAGGCCTAGCGGGAGGAAGAGAGACCCAGTACTTC. Encoded protein: CASSLGLAGGRETQYF.

The chain joins TRBV21-1 to TRBJ2-7; the D call in the table, TRBD1, was not verified against the DNA. TRBV21-1 represents a pseudogene. This CDR3 region has 15 residues. In DNA form, the CDR3 reads TGTGCCAGCAGCAAAGGGGACAGGGGTTTGTACGAGCAGTACTTC. It encodes CASSKGDRGLYEQYF.

The CDR3 coding sequence is TGTGCCAGCAGTCTGACTCCGGGACTGACATACAATGAGCAGTTCTTC. As protein: CASSLTPGLTYNEQFF. J is TRBJ2-1 and V is TRBV6-6; TRBD2 is a possible D gene (6 bases). The CDR3 is made up of 16 amino acids. Germline values: CDR1 MNHNY, CDR2 SVGAGI (reference sequence). Trimming stripped 5 bases from V and 4 bases from J, with 18 bases between.